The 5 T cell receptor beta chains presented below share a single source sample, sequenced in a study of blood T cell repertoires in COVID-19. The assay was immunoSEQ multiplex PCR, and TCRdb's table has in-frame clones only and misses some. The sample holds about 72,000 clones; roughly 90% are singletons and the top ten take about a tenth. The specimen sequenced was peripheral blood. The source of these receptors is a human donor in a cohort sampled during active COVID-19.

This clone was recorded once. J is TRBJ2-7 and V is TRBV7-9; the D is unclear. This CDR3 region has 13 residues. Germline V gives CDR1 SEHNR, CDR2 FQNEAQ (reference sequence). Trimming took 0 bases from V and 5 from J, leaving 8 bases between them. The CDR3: CASSLAEGDEQYF. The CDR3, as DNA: TGTGCCAGCAGCTTAGCGGAAGGAGACGAGCAGTACTTC.

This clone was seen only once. The CDR3, as DNA: TGTGCCAGCAGCGTAGGTGCGGGGGAGTACAATGAGCAGTTCTTC. This gives the protein CASSVGAGEYNEQFF. The chain links TRBV9 to TRBJ2-1; 7 bases are shared with TRBD2. Germline lookup yields CDR1 SGDLS and CDR2 YYNGEE. CDR3 length: 15 residues. After removal of 0 bases from V and 4 bases from J, the junction contained 4 bases not matched to a gene.

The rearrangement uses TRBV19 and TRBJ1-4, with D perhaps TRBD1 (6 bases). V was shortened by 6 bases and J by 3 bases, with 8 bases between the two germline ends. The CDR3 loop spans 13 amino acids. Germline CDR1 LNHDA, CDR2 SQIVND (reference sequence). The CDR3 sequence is CASRDRSNEKLFF. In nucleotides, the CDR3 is TGTGCCAGTAGGGACAGATCTAATGAAAAACTGTTTTTT.

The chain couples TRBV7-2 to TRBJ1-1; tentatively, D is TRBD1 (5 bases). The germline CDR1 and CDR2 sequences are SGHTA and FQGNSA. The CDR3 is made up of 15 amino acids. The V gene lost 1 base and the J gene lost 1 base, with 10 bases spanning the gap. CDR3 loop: CASSLGAGQNTEAFF. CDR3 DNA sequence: TGTGCCAGCAGCTTAGGGGCAGGGCAGAACACTGAAGCTTTCTTT.

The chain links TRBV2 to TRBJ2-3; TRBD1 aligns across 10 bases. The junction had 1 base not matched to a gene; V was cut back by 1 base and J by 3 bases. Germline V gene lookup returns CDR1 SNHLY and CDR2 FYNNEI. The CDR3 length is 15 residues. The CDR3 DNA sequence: TGTGCCAGCAGTGAAGGGGGACAGGGGACAGATACGCAGTATTTT. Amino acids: CASSEGGQGTDTQYF.